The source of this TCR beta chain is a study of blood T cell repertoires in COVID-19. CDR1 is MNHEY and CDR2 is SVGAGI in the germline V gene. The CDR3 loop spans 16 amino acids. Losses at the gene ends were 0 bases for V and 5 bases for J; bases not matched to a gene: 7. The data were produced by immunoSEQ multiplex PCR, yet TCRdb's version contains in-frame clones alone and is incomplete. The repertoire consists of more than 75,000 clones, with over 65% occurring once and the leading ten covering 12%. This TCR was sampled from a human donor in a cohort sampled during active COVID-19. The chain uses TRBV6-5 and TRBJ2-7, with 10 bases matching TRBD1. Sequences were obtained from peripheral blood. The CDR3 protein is CASSYSTGTGAHEQYF. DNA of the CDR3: TGTGCCAGCAGTTACTCTACCGGGACAGGGGCCCACGAGCAGTACTTC.